A selection of T cell receptor beta chains follows, all from one sample in a study of T cell responses to AZD1222 COVID-19 vaccine. Assay: immunoSEQ multiplex PCR; the TCRdb copy retains only in-frame clones and omits some. The sample comprises 150,000 to 200,000 clones, around 90% of which are singletons, and approximately 1.8% rests with the top ten. The starting material was peripheral blood, obtained 28 days after the second AZD1222 dose. The receptors were gathered from an adult who received the AZD1222 COVID-19 vaccine. Both conserved end residues are trimmed from each CDR3. Each record gives: CDR3 length, V gene, CDR3 protein.

>15|TRBV4-2
ASSQGLSGGLTDTQY
>12|TRBV6-6
ASSYSPGSGGYT
>14|TRBV27
ASSLIGEGVAYGYT
>12|TRBV5-1
ASSLAGGDEKLF
>12|TRBV4-2
ASSQERLRGTQY
>12|TRBV7-8
ASGLAGGGGELF
>13|TRBV28
ASSSTSGSIHEQF
>17|TRBV19
ASSPRARGWQGSSYEQY
>11|TRBV7-9
ASSRGGQDEAF
>14|TRBV7-9
ASSLEAGGLWNEQF
>11|TRBV28
ASSPDRRNTIY
>12|TRBV7-9
ASSPKGARQPQH
>11|TRBV6-4
ASSEDTHQPQH
>13|TRBV30
AWSVASGRVWEQY
>13|TRBV7-2
ASSFNSGNTGELF
>13|TRBV7-2
ASSLDAAAPYGYT
>13|TRBV27
ASSLVGPEAYEQY
>16|TRBV18
ASSPGTTNPTRTDTQY
>11|TRBV6-5
ASSQQGARGYT
>13|TRBV18
ASSPSPGGPYEQY
>12|TRBV28
ASSSSVGDTEAF
>12|TRBV6-5
ASGRPDSNEKLF
>11|TRBV13
ASSPGGVQHPF
>11|TRBV30
AWSVAGNQPQH
>14|TRBV6-1
ASSVGGRGSYNEQF
>13|TRBV28
ASSSTDRYNSPLH
>12|TRBV2
ASSLDRGSSEAF
>13|TRBV19
ASSIGQGNGSPLH
>11|TRBV23-1
ASNWDRIYEQY
>13|TRBV4-3
ASSQGQAVTDTQY
>14|TRBV18
ASSPPSGGYDAEAF
>12|TRBV2
ATQRDRSSYEQY
>13|TRBV5-1
ASSLWAGGHNEQF
>12|TRBV14
ASSLQGMNTEAF
>12|TRBV7-9
ASSFALSTDTQY
>12|TRBV7-2
ASSPDRASYGYT
>15|TRBV1
TSSPRERGGWADTQY
>11|TRBV5-4
ASSFQGDQPQH
>12|TRBV19
ASHGTGAGQPQH
>12|TRBV28
ASSWGAGVYGYT
>13|TRBV5-4
ASSPWTGKGTEAF
>12|TRBV6-6
ASSPGTQPYEQY
>12|TRBV27
ASSSSREADTIY
>9|TRBV2
ASSVQDEQY
>14|TRBV19
ASSMGDSHRDSPLH
>14|TRBV5-6
ATQGRGIGVGDTQY
>10|TRBV5-6
ASSLGQDEQY
>10|TRBV10-3
AISESGYGYT
>12|TRBV3-1/TRBV3-2
ASSLTGQSYEQY
>12|TRBV29-1
SVDRQGPNYGYT